These 21 T cell receptor beta chains were all obtained from the same sample, sequenced in a study of blood T cell repertoires in COVID-19. The repertoire was sequenced with immunoSEQ multiplex PCR; TCRdb's copy has only in-frame clones and lacks some. The sample consists of about 320,000 clones, around 85% of them appearing once. Sequencing was done on a sample of PBMCs or T cells enriched from blood (not recorded which). Source of these receptors: a woman aged 30 to 39 who had been exposed to COVID-19.

The CDR3 bases are TGTGCCAGCAGCGTCCCGGCTAATGAAAAACTGTTTTTT. It codes for CASSVPANEKLFF. V gene TRBV28 combines with J gene TRBJ1-4; D is ambiguous. V dropped 6 bases and J dropped 3 bases, with 8 bases sitting between them. The CDR3 consists of 13 residues. CDR1 and CDR2 (germline): MDHEN, SYDVKM.

This rearrangement joins TRBV19 to TRBJ1-2, with 8 positions matching TRBD1. The CDR3 is made up of 13 amino acids. Unmatched junction bases numbered 5, after V lost 7 bases and J lost 4 bases. Germline V gene lookup returns CDR1 LNHDA and CDR2 SQIVND (reference sequence). Here the CDR3 reads CASNPDRAYGYTF. The CDR3 nucleotides read TGTGCCAGTAACCCGGACAGGGCCTATGGCTACACCTTC.

V and J are TRBV30 and TRBJ2-5; TRBD2 aligns across 8 bases. CDR1 is GTSNPN, CDR2 SVGIG, per germline (reference sequence). V lost 3 bases, J lost 1 base, and 7 bases stayed unmatched. CDR3 length equals 15 residues. CDR3 sequence (DNA): TGTGCCTGGAGATTCCGGGAGGGATTCCAAGAGACCCAGTACTTC. Its protein is CAWRFREGFQETQYF.

The chain links TRBV21-1 to TRBJ1-1; TRBD1 is taken as the D call from the table, unchecked against the DNA. TRBV21-1 is an annotated pseudogene. The CDR3 is 15 amino acids. CDR3 region: CASSNRDRGHTEAFF. CDR3 coding DNA: TGTGCCAGCAGCAACCGGGACAGGGGACACACTGAAGCTTTCTTT.

The V call is TRBV7-3, the J call TRBJ2-1; 13 bases are shared with TRBD2. Germline V gene data show CDR1 as SGHTA and CDR2 as FQGTGA. The CDR3 runs to 15 residues. Unmatched junction bases numbered 2, after V lost 3 bases and J lost 6 bases. CDR3 residues: CASSLGLAGTNEQFF. CDR3 sequence (DNA): TGTGCCAGCAGCTTGGGACTAGCGGGGACCAATGAGCAGTTCTTC. The entire variable domain, with the rest obtained from reference TRBV7-3 and TRBJ2-1, is as follows: GAGVSQTPSNKVTEKGKYVELRCDPISGHTALYWYRQSLGQGPEFLIYFQGTGAADDSGLPNDRFFAVRPEGSVSTLKIQRTERGDSAVYLCASSLGLAGTNEQFFGPGTRLTVL.

This clone has a single count. The junction and the germline gene differ at one end; a read error may be behind it. The chain couples TRBV2 to TRBJ1-5; 8 nucleotides line up with TRBD1. Germline V gene data show CDR1 as SNHLY and CDR2 as FYNNEI. This CDR3 is 15 amino acids long. The CDR3 DNA is TGTGCCAGCAGAGAAGACAGGGGTCATAATCAGCCCCAGCATTTT. This codes for CASREDRGHNQPQHF.

This clone was counted a few times. The rearrangement uses TRBV9 and TRBJ1-6; perhaps TRBD1 as D (6 bases). CDR1 is SGDLS, CDR2 YYNGEE, per germline. The CDR3 extends over 16 amino acids. V lost 2 bases to trimming and J lost 6 bases, with 15 bases between them. CDR3 sequence: CASSVGPGHFNSPLHF. CDR3 bases: TGTGCCAGCAGCGTCGGACCGGGACATTTTAATTCACCCCTCCACTTT.

This clone was detected only once. The rearrangement uses TRBV18 and TRBJ2-7; 7 bases are shared with TRBD2. CDR3 size: 15 residues. The germline CDR1 and CDR2 sequences are KGHSH and LQKENI. The V and J ends lost 6 bases and 0 bases, in that order; junction bases with no gene match: 8. In DNA form, the CDR3 reads TGTGCCAGCTCTCTACTAGCGATCAACTCCTACGAGCAGTACTTC. Protein product: CASSLLAINSYEQYF.

The chain carries TRBV18 and TRBJ1-2, with D possibly matching TRBD1 (6 bases). CDR1 KGHSH and CDR2 LQKENI come from the germline V gene. V was clipped by 2 bases and J by 2 bases, with 18 bases between them. The CDR3 spans 17 residues. CDR3 loop: CASSPYPGAAENYGYTF. In DNA, the CDR3 is TGTGCCAGCTCACCATATCCAGGGGCCGCGGAGAACTATGGCTACACCTTC.

This chain joins TRBV30 and TRBJ1-4, with D uncertain. The V gene lost 4 bases and the J gene lost 0 bases, with 12 bases spanning the gap. Per germline, CDR1 GTSNPN and CDR2 SVGIG (reference sequence). The CDR3 contains 15 residues. As DNA, the CDR3 is TGTGCCTGGAAGCCAAAGTTGTCAACTAATGAAAAACTGTTTTTT. It encodes CAWKPKLSTNEKLFF.

This sequence joins TRBV12-3 or TRBV12-4 and TRBJ1-5; 9 bases fit TRBD1. CDR3 size: 13 residues. After removal of 6 bases from V and 4 bases from J, the junction contained 1 base not matched to a gene. The CDR3 protein is CASSDRGNQPQHF. The CDR3 DNA reads TGTGCCAGCAGCGACAGGGGGAATCAGCCCCAGCATTTT.

This CDR3 is CASSPFRYSGASDTQYF. As DNA, the CDR3 is TGTGCCAGCTCACCTTTCCGGTATAGCGGGGCGTCAGATACGCAGTATTTT. The genes are TRBV18 and TRBJ2-3; 8 nucleotides line up with TRBD2. J lost 4 bases, V lost 3 bases, and 12 bases had no gene match. The CDR3 runs 17 residues. The germline CDR1 and CDR2 sequences are KGHSH and LQKENI.

The V and J genes are TRBV19 and TRBJ2-7; 8 positions match TRBD1. The CDR3 spans 14 residues. The junction had 5 bases not matched to a gene; V was cut back by 2 bases and J by 5 bases. In germline, CDR1 is LNHDA, CDR2 SQIVND (reference sequence). The CDR3 sequence is CASSISQGANEQYF. In DNA form, the CDR3 reads TGTGCCAGTAGTATATCTCAGGGGGCGAACGAGCAGTACTTC.

The chain recombines TRBV28 with TRBJ1-1; the D gene is possibly TRBD1 (5 bases). Germline V gives CDR1 MDHEN, CDR2 SYDVKM. Trimming cost V 2 bases and J 4 bases, with 11 bases left between them. CDR3 length equals 14 residues. The CDR3 sequence is CASSLSQGSTEAFF. CDR3 coding DNA: TGTGCCAGCAGTTTAAGCCAGGGATCCACTGAAGCTTTCTTT.

The V gene is TRBV30, the J gene TRBJ1-3; no firm D call. Between the trimmed V and J ends, which lost 4 bases and 0 bases, there was a span of 10 bases. The V gene's germline CDR1 is GTSNPN and CDR2 SVGIG (reference sequence). There are 14 residues in the CDR3. CDR3 amino acids: CAWIPGISGNTIYF. In DNA, the CDR3 is TGTGCCTGGATCCCGGGGATCTCTGGAAACACCATATATTTT.

This clone has a handful of counts. The chain combines TRBV27 with TRBJ2-7; a weak D match, TRBD1 (6 bases). The CDR3 is 13 amino acids. V was shortened by 8 bases and J by 2 bases, with 13 bases between the two germline ends. CDR1 is MNHEY and CDR2 is SMNVEV in the germline V gene (reference sequence). Written as DNA, the CDR3 is TGTGCCAGCGTCCTACAGGGAGCCTACGAGCAGTACTTC. As protein: CASVLQGAYEQYF.

The J gene is TRBJ2-3, the V gene TRBV21-1; the listed D gene, TRBD2, was not tested against the DNA. TRBV21-1 is a pseudogene segment. CDR3 length: 18 residues. In DNA, the CDR3 is TGTGCCAGCAGCAAAGTGGGACTAGCGGAAGGACCGGAGGGTACGCAGTATTTT. It yields the protein CASSKVGLAEGPEGTQYF.

The chain couples TRBV7-2 to TRBJ1-5, with D unresolved. CDR3 length: 12 amino acids. CDR1 is SGHTA, CDR2 FQGNSA, per germline. Trimming removed 5 bases at V and 8 bases at J, with 10 bases between. In DNA, the CDR3 is TGTGCCAGCAGCCTTCTGGAGGAGCCCCAGCATTTT. Translated, it gives CASSLLEEPQHF.

This sequence joins TRBV5-5 and TRBJ2-2; a possible D gene is TRBD2 (5 bases). Per the germline V gene, CDR1 is SGHKS and CDR2 is YYEKEE (reference sequence). There are 15 residues in the CDR3. Trimming took 2 bases from V and 3 from J, leaving 11 bases between them. CDR3 DNA: TGTGCCAGCAGCTTAGGGTTCGGGGACACCGGGGAGCTGTTTTTT. This gives the protein CASSLGFGDTGELFF.

The genes are TRBV7-3 and TRBJ1-1; D uncertain. The germline gives CDR1 SGHTA, CDR2 FQGTGA. With 6 bases removed from V and 3 bases from J, the gap between germline ends came to 11 bases. This CDR3 is built from 13 residues. CDR3 protein: CASRVSRDTEAFF. The CDR3 DNA sequence: TGTGCCAGCAGGGTTTCGAGGGACACTGAAGCTTTCTTT.

The sample holds one count of this clone. The J gene is TRBJ2-7, the V gene TRBV6-5, with D perhaps matching TRBD1 (5 bases). Germline CDR1 MNHEY, CDR2 SVGAGI. CDR3 length equals 14 residues. V was pared by 2 bases and J by 6 bases, with 14 bases between. The CDR3 here is CASSYTRDTVEQYF. The CDR3 region has the DNA TGTGCCAGCAGTTACACCAGGGATACTGTCGAGCAGTACTTC.